The entry below gives a single T cell receptor beta chain sequence along with its context. Its specificity is not known. This record comes from a study of chemoradiotherapy in HPV16-positive cancers. General study results and limits: During treatment, candidate HPV-specific clones and E7-related motifs expanded in tumor. Only a couple of HPV16-positive patients supplied the functional HPV-specificity definition. In HPV16-positive patients, HPV-responsive T-cell expansion tracked better recurrence-free survival.

Measured with immunoSEQ multiplex PCR; TCRdb has only the in-frame clones, and not every one. Here the sample spans roughly 23,000 clones, 80% to 90% being singletons. The CDR3 consists of 16 residues. From germline, CDR1 is SGHRS and CDR2 YFSETQ. V trimming: 0 bases; J trimming: 2 bases; junction bases outside the gene matches: 5. This material consisted of blood, taken from a patient who underwent chemoradiotherapy. The sequence derives from a human donor with HPV-associated anogenital cancer. The chain couples TRBV5-1 to TRBJ2-5, with 9 bases identical to TRBD1. CDR3 in DNA: TGCGCCAGCAGCTTGGAAACAGGGGGCTTGCAAGAGACCCAGTACTTC. Its protein product is CASSLETGGLQETQYF. The full variable domain, with the rest looked up from reference TRBV5-1 and TRBJ2-5, is KAGVTQTPRYLIKTRGQQVTLSCSPISGHRSVSWYQQTPGQGLQFLFEYFSETQRNKGNFPGRFSGRQFSNSRSEMNVSTLELGDSALYLCASSLETGGLQETQYFGPGTRLLVL.